This TCR beta chain was captured in a study of shared clonotypes between healthy human individuals. Study information: Donors were a couple of women and three men aged 18 to 49.

Method: immunoSEQ multiplex PCR; TCRdb's copy keeps in-frame clones and lacks some. The table lists millions of clones, 85% to 95% of them singletons, with around 0.4% in the top ten. Findings and caveats of the study: Non-shared clonotypes had lower generation probabilities than clonotypes shared by all four sorted-subset donors. A generally larger estimated richness was seen in naive subsets than in memory subsets.

Regarding this clone: What it binds is not known.

Germline trimming cut 5 bases from V and 10 bases from J; bases unmatched to any gene: 10. This CDR3 region has 14 residues. Germline V gives CDR1 MNHEY, CDR2 SMNVEV (reference sequence). The sequencing input was naive CD4+ T cells from PBMCs. This sample's subset: CD45RA+ positively selected. The chain is built from TRBV27 and TRBJ2-2, with 7 bases aligning to TRBD1. The TCR was taken from a man younger than 30 in good health. Some clones in this sample may be carry-over from other donors' samples. The CDR3 protein is CASSARTGVVELFF. CDR3 sequence (DNA): TGTGCCAGCAGTGCCCGGACAGGCGTGGTGGAGCTGTTTTTT.